What follows are 2 T cell receptor beta chains derived from one specimen sequenced in a study of blood T cells in healthy people across ages. Through a sample-barcoded 5' primer and a J-beta primer mix, a second PCR was run for roughly 7 to 12 cycles. TCRdb reprocessed the 5' RACE reads via MiXCR and lists one record per CDR3 protein. Of fewer than 950,000 distinct CDR3 sequences listed, roughly 50% are singletons. Source material: blood. The receptors stem from a man older than 75 in good health.

The chain employs TRBV29-1 and TRBJ2-1; 12 nucleotides line up with TRBD2. The CDR3 runs to 14 residues. Germline V lookup: CDR1 SQVTM, CDR2 ANQGSEA. V shed 6 bases and J 6 bases; nucleotides not matched to a gene: 6. The CDR3 here is CSVVTSGGLNEQFF. CDR3 DNA sequence: TGCAGCGTGGTGACTAGCGGGGGCCTCAATGAGCAGTTCTTC.

The chain links TRBV7-6 to TRBJ2-5, with 8 bases fitting TRBD2. The J call is uncertain, as TRBJ2-7 better fits the DNA end. The CDR3 has 16 amino acids. Germline V gene sequence: CDR1 SGHVS, CDR2 FNYEAQ. The chain's CDR3 is CASSRFPGLGRYEQYF. The CDR3 DNA follows: TGTGCCAGCAGCCGATTCCCGGGACTAGGTCGTTACGAGCAGTACTTC.